Presented here are 22 T cell receptor beta chains from one specimen sequenced in a study of tumor and adjacent non-tumor tissue in lung cancer. The template was RNA from unsorted bulk tissue. TCRbeta libraries were built with three rounds of nested PCR, modified from ARM-PCR. TCRdb re-analysed the multiplex PCR reads in MiXCR, keeping a single row per CDR3 protein. The repertoire holds 90,000 or so distinct CDR3 sequences, with 61% as singletons. Sequenced sample: lung tumor tissue. The receptors come from a man in his 70s with non-small cell lung cancer.

Many counts were recorded for this clonotype. This chain links TRBV13 with TRBJ2-3; TRBD2 is a possible D gene (5 bases). V lost 5 bases and J lost 5, with 14 bases in between. CDR1 is PRHDT, CDR2 FYEKMQ, per germline (reference sequence). The CDR3 runs to 14 residues. DNA of the CDR3: TGTGCCAGCAGCCCCCACCGGGGTGGAGATACGCAGTATTTT. Residues: CASSPHRGGDTQYF.

The chain couples TRBV29-1 to TRBJ2-1, with D perhaps TRBD1 (5 bases). Per the germline V gene, CDR1 is SQVTM and CDR2 is ANQGSEA. The CDR3 loop spans 13 amino acids. The CDR3 spells CVLTDSSYNEQFF. The CDR3 DNA is TGCGTTCTTACCGACAGCTCCTACAATGAGCAGTTCTTC.

The chain uses TRBV7-9 and TRBJ2-2; weak D call: TRBD2 (5 bases). Trimming removed 5 bases at V and 2 bases at J, with 15 bases between. CDR1 and CDR2 from the germline V gene are SEHNR and FQNEAQ (reference sequence). This CDR3 comprises 16 residues. DNA for the CDR3: TGTGCCAGCAGCCGAGGGATAGGGATTAACACCGGGGAGCTGTTTTTT. Residues: CASSRGIGINTGELFF.

A note on this clonotype: One end of the junction is discordant with germline, which a read error may explain. The V gene is TRBV11-2, the J gene TRBJ2-5, with unresolved D. Germline values: CDR1 SGHAT, CDR2 FQNNGV. This CDR3 region has 15 residues. The CDR3 DNA is TGTGCCGGCAGCTGGACCAGGACGGGCCAAGAGACCCAGTATTTC. This sequence encodes CAGSWTRTGQETQYF. The full variable domain, rest sourced from reference TRBV11-2 and TRBJ2-5, is EAGVAQSPRYKIIEKRQSVAFWCNPISGHATLYWYQQILGQGPKLLIQFQNNGVVDDSQLPKDRFSAERLKGVDSTLKIQPAKLEDSAVYLCAGSWTRTGQETQYFGPGTRLLVL.

V usage is TRBV4-1 and J usage is TRBJ1-6; weak D call: TRBD1 (5 bases). Germline CDR1 MGHRA, CDR2 YSYEKL. This CDR3 comprises 16 residues. The chain's CDR3 is CAGSQDGAGKISPLHF. CDR3 sequence (DNA): TGCGCAGGCAGCCAGGACGGGGCAGGGAAGATTTCACCCCTCCACTTT.

This clonotype was seen ten or more times. The chain couples TRBV10-3 to TRBJ2-5, with 7 bases that match TRBD1. Germline assignment: CDR1 ENHRY and CDR2 SYGVKD. V was pared by 10 bases and J by 5 bases, with 7 bases of the junction left unmatched. The CDR3 loop spans 12 amino acids. The CDR3 spells CANTGVGETQYF. For the CDR3, the DNA is TGTGCCAATACAGGGGTGGGGGAGACCCAGTACTTC.

Of note for this clonotype: Sequence at one end of the junction differs from germline and may be a read error. The chain joins TRBV11-3 to TRBJ2-2; TRBD2 might be the D (5 bases). CDR1 SGHNT and CDR2 YENEEA come from the germline V gene. The length of the CDR3 is 13 residues. The CDR3 region is CACSPLNTGELFF. Here the CDR3 DNA reads TGTGCCTGCAGTCCCTTGAACACCGGGGAACTATTTTTT.

The chain employs TRBV5-6 and TRBJ2-3; the match to TRBD1 covers 9 bases. Trimming cost V 2 bases and J 15 bases; bases outside gene matches: 25. This CDR3 is 18 amino acids long. Germline V CDR1 and CDR2: SGHDT, YYEEEE. As DNA, the CDR3 is TGTGCCAGCAGCTTAGAGCGTGAAACAGGGGGCTTGTCAGATATGCTCTATTTT. Residues: CASSLERETGGLSDMLYF. Full variable domain (rest looked up from reference TRBV5-6 and TRBJ2-3): DAGVTQSPTHLIKTRGQQVTLRCSPKSGHDTVSWYQQALGQGPQFIFQYYEEEERQRGNFPDRFSGHQFPNYSSELNVNALLLGDSALYLCASSLERETGGLSDMLYFGPGTRLTVL.

This clonotype was seen more than once but under ten times. The junction departs from the called germline gene at one end, perhaps through a read error. The rearrangement uses TRBV5-4 and TRBJ1-2; D is undetermined. Looked up from germline, CDR1 is SGHNT and CDR2 is YYREEE (reference sequence). The CDR3 contains 14 residues. The CDR3 coding sequence is TGTGCCAGCACAATGCACAATTTTAACCATGGCTACACCTTC. It is translated as CASTMHNFNHGYTF. The full variable domain, in which reference TRBV5-4 and TRBJ1-2 provide the parts outside the CDR3, is ETGVTQSPTHLIKTRGQQVTLRCSSQSGHNTVSWYQQALGQGPQFIFQYYREEENGRGNFPPRFSGLQFPNYSSELNVNALELDDSALYLCASTMHNFNHGYTFGSGTRLTVV.

Of note for this clonotype: Germline and junction disagree at one end, which may indicate a read error. The V gene is TRBV11-1, the J gene TRBJ2-3, with a weak D call TRBD1 (6 bases). The V gene's germline CDR1 is SGHAT and CDR2 FQDESV (reference sequence). This CDR3 contains 15 residues. The CDR3 DNA sequence: TGTGCCACCAGCTCCAGACTGAGCAGGACAGATACGCAGTATTTC. Translated: CATSSRLSRTDTQYF.

V is TRBV29-1 and J is TRBJ2-4; 7 bases match TRBD1. The V gene's germline CDR1 is SQVTM and CDR2 ANQGSEA. This CDR3 has 14 residues. Losses at the gene ends were 4 bases for V and 9 bases for J; bases not matched to a gene: 12. The CDR3 DNA follows: TGCAGCGTTGGCCAGGGACAGTTGGGCGGCATTCAGTACTTC. It codes for CSVGQGQLGGIQYF.

This clonotype appeared once. This chain links TRBV11-2 with TRBJ1-4; D remains unclear. This CDR3 has 15 amino acids. V was trimmed by 0 bases and J by 2 bases, leaving 7 bases between them. In germline, CDR1 is SGHAT, CDR2 FQNNGV. The CDR3, as DNA: TGTGCCAGCAGCTTAGATCGATCCACTAATGAAAAACTGTTTTTT. Translation gives CASSLDRSTNEKLFF.

On this clonotype: Germline is not matched at one junction end, which may reflect a read error. The gene calls are TRBV6-5 and TRBJ2-2; D is undetermined. The CDR3 runs 14 residues. The germline V gene encodes CDR1 MNHEY and CDR2 SVGAGI. The CDR3 coding sequence is TGTGCCAACAGTGGGCAGTGGGCCACCGGGGAGCTGTTTTTT. It specifies CANSGQWATGELFF.

Regarding this clonotype: A much larger clone differs by one base, so this may be a read error. The rearrangement links TRBV7-8 to TRBJ2-1, with 7 bases aligning to TRBD2. This CDR3 spans 14 amino acids. V shed 4 bases, J shed 7 bases, and the junction held 7 bases outside the gene matches. Looked up from germline, CDR1 is SGHVS and CDR2 is FQNEAQ. The CDR3 DNA reads TGTGCCAGCAGCTCACAAGCGGGAAGTAATGAGCAGTTCTTC. It encodes CASSSQAGSNEQFF.

In regard to this clonotype: The junction and the germline gene differ at one end; a read error may be behind it. This chain joins TRBV4-2 and TRBJ2-7; possibly TRBD1 for D (6 bases). CDR3 length equals 13 residues. Germline V CDR1 and CDR2: LGHNA, YNFKEQ. CDR3 nucleotides: TGTGCAGGCAGCCAAGTTCTCAGGGGCGAGCAATACTTC. Its protein is CAGSQVLRGEQYF.

As to this clonotype: A read error may explain this, as a much larger clone is one base away. The chain uses TRBV29-1 and TRBJ2-3; TRBD2 matches 7 bases. The germline CDR1 and CDR2 sequences are SQVTM and ANQGSEA. CDR3 size: 14 residues. V lost 4 bases and J lost 8; bases outside the gene matches: 12. The CDR3 coding sequence is TGCAGCGTTGGAGGACTAGTGGGGTATGGTACGCAGTATTTT. It codes for CSVGGLVGYGTQYF.

Details on this clonotype: A much more abundant neighbour one base away suggests this may be a read error. The chain joins TRBV7-9 to TRBJ1-5; no reliable D call. This CDR3 comprises 13 residues. Trimming removed 2 bases at V and 7 bases at J, with 9 bases between. The germline V gene has CDR1 SEHNR and CDR2 FQNEAQ (reference sequence). The CDR3 sequence: CASSLSVRQPQHF. The CDR3 bases are TGTGCCAGCAGCTTATCCGTGAGGCAGCCCCAGCATTTT.

This chain uses TRBV14 with TRBJ2-5; TRBD2 matches at 8 bases. V lost 6 bases and J lost 9; bases outside the gene matches: 9. There are 13 residues in the CDR3. Germline CDR1 SGHDN, CDR2 FVKESK. The CDR3 sequence is CASSVGLAVAQYF. The CDR3 DNA reads as TGTGCCAGCAGTGTTGGACTAGCAGTGGCCCAGTACTTC.

As regards this clonotype: An end of the junction differs from the germline gene, which may be a read error. The rearrangement links TRBV11-2 to TRBJ2-2; 7 bases line up with TRBD2. The CDR3 runs 15 residues. Germline V gene sequence: CDR1 SGHAT, CDR2 FQNNGV. The CDR3 region has the DNA TGTACCAGCGGGACGTCAAGCGGGAACACCGGGGACCTGTTTTTT. Translation gives CTSGTSSGNTGDLFF.

To note about this clonotype: This may stem from a read error, because a much larger clone lies one nucleotide away. This likely comes from a read error, as the CDR3 has no conserved phenylalanine or tryptophan at its end. This sequence joins TRBV20-1 and TRBJ2-7, with D perhaps matching TRBD2 (6 bases). The V gene lost 6 bases and the J gene lost 5 bases, with 20 bases spanning the gap. The CDR3 totals 14 residues. From germline, CDR1 is DFQATT and CDR2 SNEGSKA (reference sequence). The CDR3 DNA follows: TGCAGTGCCACCTCGGGGGTCGCCACGGACGAGCAGTACTAC. Protein sequence: CSATSGVATDEQYY.

The rearrangement links TRBV29-1 to TRBJ2-5; either TRBD1 or TRBD2 may supply D (6 bases each). The V end was cut by 2 bases, the J end by 11 bases, with 21 bases between. From germline, CDR1 is SQVTM and CDR2 ANQGSEA. This CDR3 has 14 amino acids. The CDR3 nucleotides read TGCAGCGTTGAATACGTAAAGGGGGGAGTTGGTCAGTACTTC. Its protein product is CSVEYVKGGVGQYF.

The table lists this clonotype with many counts. The rearrangement links TRBV11-3 to TRBJ1-5; D uncertain. Per germline, CDR1 SGHNT and CDR2 YENEEA. V gave up 0 bases and J gave up 0 bases, with 12 bases separating them. This CDR3 comprises 17 residues. Here the CDR3 DNA reads TGTGCCAGCAGCTTAGACGAGGGAAATTATAGCAATCAGCCCCAGCATTTT. Translating gives CASSLDEGNYSNQPQHF.